Each of the 9 T cell receptor beta chains below was sequenced from the same sample in a study of T cell clones after liver transplantation. Using immunoSEQ multiplex PCR, the repertoire was profiled, and TCRdb retains in-frame clones only, with some absent. The sample lists tens of thousands of clones; around 70% were seen once. This specimen was CD4+ T cells from blood, taken at the 22-month timepoint. The source of these receptors is a human patient who received a liver transplant. Some T cells may possibly be graft donor cells.

Of note for this clone: Different DNA sequences within this sample yield the same CDR3. The genes are TRBV19 and TRBJ2-7, with D possibly matching TRBD1 (6 bases). V lost 5 bases and J 1 base, leaving 12 bases between the germline ends. The germline gives CDR1 LNHDA, CDR2 SQIVND (reference sequence). There are 14 residues in the CDR3. The CDR3 DNA sequence: TGTGCCAGTAGTTCAAGACAGGATTCCTACGAGCAGTACTTC. Protein: CASSSRQDSYEQYF.

The chain carries TRBV19 and TRBJ2-5, with TRBD1 matching 8 bases. This CDR3 has 13 residues. CDR1 LNHDA and CDR2 SQIVND come from the germline V gene (reference sequence). V was pared by 6 bases and J by 1 base, with 1 base of the junction left unmatched. In nucleotides, the CDR3 is TGTGCCAGTAGAACAGGGGGCCAAGAGACCCAGTACTTC. Translated, it gives CASRTGGQETQYF.

This chain uses TRBV7-2 with TRBJ2-5, with D hard to call. Germline lookup yields CDR1 SGHTA and CDR2 FQGNSA. V was trimmed by 0 bases and J by 2 bases, leaving 1 base between them. The CDR3 contains 12 residues. The CDR3 bases are TGTGCCAGCAGCTTAGCGCAAGAGACCCAGTACTTC. It is translated as CASSLAQETQYF. The entire variable domain, with the rest obtained from reference TRBV7-2 and TRBJ2-5, is as follows: GAGVSQSPSNKVTEKGKDVELRCDPISGHTALYWYRQSLGQGLEFLIYFQGNSAPDKSGLPSDRFSAERTGGSVSTLTIQRTQQEDSAVYLCASSLAQETQYFGPGTRLLVL.

This clone was picked up a small number of times. This chain connects TRBV28 to TRBJ1-5, with D possibly matching TRBD1 (5 bases). Germline CDR1 MDHEN, CDR2 SYDVKM. Trimming took 8 bases from V and 11 from J, leaving 16 bases between them. This CDR3 comprises 12 residues. Written as DNA, the CDR3 is TGTGCCAGCCGAAAGCCCCAGGGAACCCAGCATTTT. Translating gives CASRKPQGTQHF.

CDR3 sequence: CASSLSGDVSDTQYF. The CDR3 region has the DNA TGCGCCAGCAGCCTTAGCGGGGACGTTTCAGATACGCAGTATTTT. J is TRBJ2-3 and V is TRBV4-1, with 8 bases fitting TRBD2. The germline gives CDR1 MGHRA, CDR2 YSYEKL. V shed 4 bases, J shed 4 bases, and the junction held 7 bases outside the gene matches. The length of the CDR3 is 15 residues.

This sequence joins TRBV19 and TRBJ2-7; 7 bases align to TRBD1. There are 12 residues in the CDR3. In germline, CDR1 is LNHDA, CDR2 SQIVND (reference sequence). V dropped 3 bases and J dropped 5; count of bases not matched to a gene: 1. The CDR3 DNA is TGTGCCAGTAGTATGACAGGGAACGAGCAGTACTTC. Translated: CASSMTGNEQYF.

This clone was observed a few times. J is TRBJ2-7 and V is TRBV27; 10 bases fit TRBD1. Germline V gene data show CDR1 as MNHEY and CDR2 as SMNVEV (reference sequence). Germline trimming cut 3 bases from V and 5 bases from J; bases unmatched to any gene: 19. The CDR3 runs 19 residues. CDR3 residues: CASSFLGLAKGTGAHEQYF. Here the CDR3 DNA reads TGTGCCAGCAGTTTTTTAGGGTTGGCTAAGGGGACAGGGGCCCACGAGCAGTACTTC.

This chain connects TRBV7-2 to TRBJ2-2; D may be TRBD2 (5 bases). The CDR3 runs to 15 residues. The germline CDR1 and CDR2 sequences are SGHTA and FQGNSA. V was cut by 3 bases and J by 7 bases, with 15 bases left in between. As DNA, the CDR3 is TGTGCCAGCAGCTTTCCGAGGAGAGGGAGCGGGGAGCTGTTTTTT. As protein: CASSFPRRGSGELFF.

The sample holds a few counts of this clone. This chain connects TRBV28 to TRBJ1-6; TRBD1 is a possible D gene (5 bases). This CDR3 spans 16 amino acids. With 7 bases removed from V and 3 bases from J, the gap between germline ends came to 16 bases. Germline CDR1 and CDR2: MDHEN and SYDVKM. This chain's CDR3 is CASILGGGRYNSPLHF. The CDR3 nucleotides are TGTGCCAGCATCCTGGGGGGAGGGCGCTATAATTCACCCCTCCACTTT.